This entry describes one T cell receptor beta chain. In the original workflow: For nucleated cells, counts were estimated from reference gene primer amplification. Sequencing used immunoSEQ multiplex PCR; TCRdb keeps in-frame clones, though not all of them. That table gives V, J and clone size, and the DNA gave D and trimming. The sample yields around 450,000 clones, approximately 90% seen once. These data belong to a study of blood T cell repertoires in COVID-19. Germline V gene lookup returns CDR1 SGHVS and CDR2 FNYEAQ. The CDR3 has 15 residues. Trimming shortened V by 5 bases and J by 6 bases, and 18 bases separated the two germline ends. Participants' own reports of clinical history determined their cohort assignment. What the recovered Cohort 3 donors had was two negative PCRs, clearance, or symptom resolution.

Sequenced input: PBMCs or T cells enriched from blood (not recorded which). The V call is TRBV7-6, the J call TRBJ2-3, with a tentative D call TRBD2 (5 bases). The source is a woman aged 18-29 years who had recovered from COVID-19. Here the CDR3 DNA reads TGTGCCAGCAGCACTACTGACTATGGGCGGGATACGCAGTATTTT. This encodes CASSTTDYGRDTQYF.